These 27 T cell receptor beta chains were sequenced from one sample in a study of blood T cell repertoires in COVID-19. TCRdb's table, derived via immunoSEQ multiplex PCR, lists solely in-frame clones and lacks some. The sample includes about 210,000 clones, 80% of them seen just once. Sequenced material: peripheral blood. The receptors stem from a woman between 70 and 85 years old with acute or convalescent COVID-19.

The chain combines TRBV5-1 with TRBJ2-2; D remains unclear. The CDR3 loop spans 14 amino acids. V was cut by 7 bases and J by 0 bases, with 10 bases left in between. The germline gives CDR1 SGHRS, CDR2 YFSETQ. The CDR3 DNA sequence: TGCGCCAGCTTAGCCCCCTCGAACACCGGGGAGCTGTTTTTT. It translates to CASLAPSNTGELFF.

The chain combines TRBV4-1 with TRBJ2-1, with a weak D call TRBD2 (5 bases). This CDR3 spans 13 amino acids. From germline, CDR1 is MGHRA and CDR2 YSYEKL. Trimming removed 4 bases from V and 9 bases from J, with 13 bases in between. The CDR3 DNA sequence: TGCGCCAGCAGCCTACTAGTCCAGAGTGAGCAGTTCTTC. Translation gives CASSLLVQSEQFF.

This chain links TRBV10-2 with TRBJ2-7; TRBD1 is a possible D gene (7 bases). The CDR3 loop spans 15 amino acids. V was trimmed by 0 bases and J by 5 bases, leaving 14 bases between them. Germline V gene lookup returns CDR1 WSHSY and CDR2 SAAADI. CDR3 sequence (DNA): TGCGCCAGCAGTGAGTCTACTCAGGGGGGTAACGAGCAGTACTTC. Translation gives CASSESTQGGNEQYF.

V usage is TRBV5-1 and J usage is TRBJ2-1; 9 positions match TRBD1. V lost 2 bases, J lost 3 bases, and 3 bases stayed unmatched. The CDR3 runs 15 residues. Germline loops: CDR1 SGHRS, CDR2 YFSETQ. CDR3 nucleotide sequence: TGCGCCAGCAGCTTCGACAGGGGGGGCTACAATGAGCAGTTCTTC. This sequence encodes CASSFDRGGYNEQFF.

The chain combines TRBV6-5 with TRBJ1-1; TRBD1 aligns across 8 bases. Germline V gene lookup returns CDR1 MNHEY and CDR2 SVGAGI. The length of the CDR3 is 12 residues. The V gene end was trimmed by 6 bases and the J gene end by 8 bases; junction bases not matched to a gene: 5. The CDR3 coding sequence is TGTGCCAGCAGGCCCACAGGGGGGGAAGCTTTCTTT. Translating gives CASRPTGGEAFF.

The chain is built from TRBV4-3 and TRBJ1-2; 9 bases map to TRBD1. This CDR3 is 15 amino acids long. With 0 bases clipped from V and 8 bases from J, the junction kept 7 bases outside the gene matches. Germline CDR1 and CDR2: LGHNA and YSLEER. Here the CDR3 DNA reads TGCGCCAGCAGCCAAGATTTGGGGACAGGGCTCGGCTACACCTTC. It translates to CASSQDLGTGLGYTF.

The rearrangement joins TRBV4-3 to TRBJ2-2; 9 bases fit TRBD2. The V gene end was trimmed by 0 bases and the J gene end by 6 bases; junction bases not matched to a gene: 8. Germline CDR1 reads LGHNA; CDR2 reads YSLEER. This CDR3 spans 17 amino acids. The CDR3 DNA reads as TGCGCCAGCAGCCAAGACCCTCAGCGGGGGGTGTCCGGGGAGCTGTTTTTT. Protein product: CASSQDPQRGVSGELFF.

The chain carries TRBV7-2 and TRBJ2-1; TRBD2 matches at 10 bases. V trimming: 5 bases; J trimming: 6 bases; junction bases outside the gene matches: 13. The CDR3 spans 17 residues. Looked up from germline, CDR1 is SGHTA and CDR2 is FQGNSA. The CDR3: CASSLLVAGGLSNEQFF. The CDR3 region has the DNA TGTGCCAGCAGCCTATTAGTAGCGGGGGGCTTGAGCAATGAGCAGTTCTTC.

J is TRBJ2-1 and V is TRBV7-2; 9 nucleotides align to TRBD1. The junction had 7 bases not matched to a gene; V was cut back by 0 bases and J by 7 bases. Germline assignment: CDR1 SGHTA and CDR2 FQGNSA. The CDR3 consists of 16 residues. The CDR3 here is CASSLAPGQGKNEQFF. As DNA, the CDR3 is TGTGCCAGCAGCTTAGCCCCGGGACAGGGAAAGAATGAGCAGTTCTTC.

This clone was counted between two and nine times. The gene calls are TRBV19 and TRBJ1-2; unclear D gene. CDR3 length: 13 amino acids. The V gene lost 7 bases and the J gene lost 8 bases, with 17 bases spanning the gap. Germline V gene sequence: CDR1 LNHDA, CDR2 SQIVND (reference sequence). The CDR3 sequence is CASTATLEGGYTF. In DNA form, the CDR3 reads TGTGCCAGTACCGCAACCCTAGAGGGCGGCTACACCTTC.

This clone was observed once. CDR3: CASSPRAGVDNEQFF. In nucleotides, the CDR3 is TGTGCCAGCAGCCCTCGGGCGGGGGTGGACAATGAGCAGTTCTTC. J is TRBJ2-1 and V is TRBV5-6; 7 positions match TRBD2. Germline V lookup: CDR1 SGHDT, CDR2 YYEEEE. Germline trimming cut 4 bases from V and 5 bases from J; bases unmatched to any gene: 9. The CDR3 consists of 15 residues.

This chain links TRBV6-5 with TRBJ2-6; no reliable D call. This CDR3 region has 14 residues. Trimming removed 7 bases at V and 3 bases at J, with 10 bases between. Germline values: CDR1 MNHEY, CDR2 SVGAGI. CDR3 residues: CASTSVNGANVLTF. The CDR3 DNA sequence: TGTGCCAGCACCTCGGTAAATGGGGCCAACGTCCTGACTTTC.

This clone was observed a few times. The CDR3, as DNA: TGTGCCAGCAGCACTCCGGGACAGGGCTATGAGCAGTTCTTC. Translating gives CASSTPGQGYEQFF. The rearrangement links TRBV7-2 to TRBJ2-1, with 9 bases aligning to TRBD1. With V trimmed by 5 bases and J by 8 bases, 7 bases remained unmatched. This CDR3 has 14 residues. Germline V gene data show CDR1 as SGHTA and CDR2 as FQGNSA.

In its sample, this clone was seen a few times. The chain couples TRBV4-1 to TRBJ2-1; TRBD2 is a possible D gene (5 bases). This CDR3 is 15 amino acids long. V gave up 1 base and J gave up 7 bases, with 14 bases separating them. Germline V CDR1 and CDR2: MGHRA, YSYEKL. CDR3 protein: CASSQVTHRRNEQFF. The CDR3 DNA follows: TGCGCCAGCAGCCAAGTCACCCATCGGAGGAATGAGCAGTTCTTC.

V is TRBV19 and J is TRBJ2-3; a weak D match, TRBD2 (7 bases). Germline V gives CDR1 LNHDA, CDR2 SQIVND (reference sequence). V lost 7 bases to trimming and J lost 3 bases, with 20 bases between them. This CDR3 is 16 amino acids long. The CDR3 protein is CASTERSGGSTDTQYF. The CDR3 DNA reads as TGTGCCAGTACCGAAAGGTCGGGGGGCTCGACAGATACGCAGTATTTT.

This clone was observed once. This chain joins TRBV19 and TRBJ1-1, with D maybe TRBD1 (6 bases). V gave up 0 bases and J gave up 5 bases, with 13 bases separating them. Germline V CDR1 and CDR2: LNHDA, SQIVND (reference sequence). This CDR3 has 15 amino acids. CDR3: CASSIEQGRGTEAFF. CDR3 bases: TGTGCCAGTAGTATAGAACAGGGAAGGGGAACTGAAGCTTTCTTT. Full variable domain (outside the CDR3, taken from reference TRBV19 and TRBJ1-1): DGGITQSPKYLFRKEGQNVTLSCEQNLNHDAMYWYRQDPGQGLRLIYYSQIVNDFQKGDIAEGYSVSREKKESFPLTVTSAQKNPTAFYLCASSIEQGRGTEAFFGQGTRLTVV.

CDR3 nucleotides: TGTGCCAGCAGTGTGGACGGGGGCTACAATGAGCAGTTCTTC. Translated: CASSVDGGYNEQFF. The chain has TRBV2 and TRBJ2-1; maybe TRBD2 (6 bases). V lost 4 bases, J lost 3 bases, and 10 bases lay in between. This CDR3 comprises 14 residues. Germline V lookup: CDR1 SNHLY, CDR2 FYNNEI.

V and J are TRBV16 and TRBJ2-5, with D perhaps matching TRBD1 (5 bases). Germline CDR1 reads KGHSY; CDR2 reads FQNENV. CDR3 length equals 13 residues. The V and J ends lost 4 bases and 3 bases respectively, with 9 bases between them. CDR3 protein: CASSRGREETQYF. In DNA, the CDR3 is TGTGCCAGCAGCCGAGGCAGGGAAGAGACCCAGTACTTC. The complete variable domain, with remaining parts taken from reference TRBV16 and TRBJ2-5, reads GEEVAQTPKHLVRGEGQKAKLYCAPIKGHSYVFWYQQVLKNEFKFLISFQNENVFDETGMPKERFSAKCLPNSPCSLEIQATKLEDSAVYFCASSRGREETQYFGPGTRLLVL.

This rearrangement joins TRBV24-1 to TRBJ2-5, with TRBD1 matching over 8 bases. The V and J ends lost 3 bases and 5 bases, in that order; junction bases with no gene match: 7. The CDR3 consists of 15 residues. CDR1 and CDR2 (germline): KGHDR, SFDVKD. CDR3 protein: CATSDLDRAVETQYF. CDR3 nucleotides: TGTGCCACCAGTGATCTGGACAGGGCGGTGGAGACCCAGTACTTC.

The chain has TRBV4-1 and TRBJ2-5; tentative D call: TRBD2 (5 bases). The length of the CDR3 is 16 residues. Germline CDR1 and CDR2: MGHRA and YSYEKL. Trimming left V 3 bases short and J 4 bases short, with 18 bases between. The CDR3: CASSQGSTGGRETQYF. The CDR3 DNA reads as TGCGCCAGCAGCCAGGGTTCCACCGGCGGGCGAGAGACCCAGTACTTC.

The CDR3 DNA reads as TGTGCCAGCAGCCAAGGATTAGCGGGGGTTGAGACCCAGTACTTC. Amino acids: CASSQGLAGVETQYF. V usage is TRBV14 and J usage is TRBJ2-5; TRBD2 agrees at 9 bases. The CDR3 has 15 residues. Germline V gene lookup returns CDR1 SGHDN and CDR2 FVKESK. V was pared by 1 base and J by 5 bases, with 5 bases of the junction left unmatched. The full variable domain, completed using reference TRBV14 and TRBJ2-5, is EAGVTQFPSHSVIEKGQTVTLRCDPISGHDNLYWYRRVMGKEIKFLLHFVKESKQDESGMPNNRFLAERTGGTYSTLKVQPAELEDSGVYFCASSQGLAGVETQYFGPGTRLLVL.

The V call is TRBV28, the J call TRBJ1-4; 7 bases are a match to TRBD1. Germline lookup yields CDR1 MDHEN and CDR2 SYDVKM. The junction had 5 bases not matched to a gene; V was cut back by 2 bases and J by 5 bases. The CDR3 consists of 15 residues. CDR3 region: CASSLGGGGNEKLFF. CDR3 coding DNA: TGTGCCAGCAGTTTAGGAGGGGGCGGGAATGAAAAACTGTTTTTT.

The V and J genes are TRBV7-3 and TRBJ2-3, with 7 bases aligning to TRBD2. The CDR3 contains 14 residues. From germline, CDR1 is SGHTA and CDR2 FQGTGA. The J segment lost 6 bases and the V segment lost 5 bases, leaving 8 bases of the junction unmatched. The CDR3 sequence is CASSLSGGKDTQYF. The CDR3 DNA is TGTGCCAGCAGCCTATCCGGGGGGAAGGATACGCAGTATTTT.

The chain uses TRBV6-2 or TRBV6-3 and TRBJ2-3, with D perhaps TRBD2 (5 bases). V was pared by 4 bases and J by 1 base, with 12 bases between. The CDR3 sequence is 15 residues long. The germline V gene encodes CDR1 MNHEY and CDR2 SVGEGT. CDR3: CASSSPNSGTDTQYF. The CDR3 coding sequence is TGTGCCAGCAGTTCTCCCAATAGCGGCACAGATACGCAGTATTTT.

The V and J genes are TRBV5-6 and TRBJ1-3, with D uncertain. Germline values: CDR1 SGHDT, CDR2 YYEEEE. V shed 0 bases and J shed 0 bases, with 10 bases lying between them. CDR3 length: 16 residues. CDR3 DNA: TGTGCCAGCAGCTTGGACAGTACGATCTCTGGAAACACCATATATTTT. This encodes CASSLDSTISGNTIYF.

V usage is TRBV15 and J usage is TRBJ2-7; TRBD1 aligns across 8 bases. V was clipped by 0 bases and J by 6 bases; unmatched bases: 13. The CDR3 length is 17 residues. Germline V gene sequence: CDR1 LNHNV, CDR2 YYDKDF (reference sequence). CDR3 in amino acids: CATSRDPGRGTGIEQYF. The CDR3 bases are TGTGCCACCAGCAGAGATCCAGGGCGCGGGACAGGTATCGAGCAGTACTTC.

The rearrangement joins TRBV19 to TRBJ1-1; perhaps TRBD1 as D (5 bases). Germline V gives CDR1 LNHDA, CDR2 SQIVND (reference sequence). Trimming removed 6 bases from V and 5 bases from J, with 16 bases in between. This CDR3 has 14 amino acids. CDR3 sequence: CASRPGVWRTEAFF. CDR3 in DNA: TGTGCCAGTAGACCGGGGGTCTGGAGGACTGAAGCTTTCTTT.